This T cell receptor (beta chain) was sequenced during a study of T-cell memory formation after mild COVID-19. Trimming pared 0 bases from V and 0 bases from J, leaving 13 bases between. Germline V gene lookup returns CDR1 SGHRS and CDR2 YFSETQ. The CDR3 is 16 residues long. In TCRdb, the 5' RACE reads were re-called with MiXCR into one record per CDR3 protein. The data contain roughly 110,000 distinct CDR3 sequences, around 12% of them seen just once; the ten biggest clones take up 27%. The sequence was obtained from an adult woman who had mild COVID-19 (a few samples of this study predate the infection). Cell type and time point are not known. The V and J genes are TRBV5-1 and TRBJ2-7, with a weak D call TRBD1 (6 bases). Source material: PBMCs or a T cell subset sorted from them (not recorded which). CDR3: CASSLEGTSSSYEQYF. The CDR3 DNA sequence: TGCGCCAGCAGCTTGGAGGGGACATCGAGCTCCTACGAGCAGTACTTC.